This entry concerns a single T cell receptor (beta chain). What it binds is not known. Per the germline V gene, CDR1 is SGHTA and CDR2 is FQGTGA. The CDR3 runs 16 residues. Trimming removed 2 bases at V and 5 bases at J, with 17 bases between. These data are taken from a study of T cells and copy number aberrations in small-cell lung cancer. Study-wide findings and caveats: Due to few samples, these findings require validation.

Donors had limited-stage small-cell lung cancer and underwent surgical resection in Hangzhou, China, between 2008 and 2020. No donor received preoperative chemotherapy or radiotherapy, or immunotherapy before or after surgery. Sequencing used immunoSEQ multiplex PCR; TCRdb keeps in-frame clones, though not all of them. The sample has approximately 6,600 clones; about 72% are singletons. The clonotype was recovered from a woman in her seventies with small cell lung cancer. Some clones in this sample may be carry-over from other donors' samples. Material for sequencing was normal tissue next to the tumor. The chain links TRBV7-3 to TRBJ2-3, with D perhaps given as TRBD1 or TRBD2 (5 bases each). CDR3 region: CASSLLPRDVLDTQYF. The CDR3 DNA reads TGTGCCAGCAGCTTATTACCCCGGGACGTCCTAGATACGCAGTATTTT.